Given below is one T cell receptor beta chain in context. The specificity of this receptor is unknown. Base qualities were left out, and no much larger clone turns up one base away. Libraries were constructed by the immunoSEQ multiplex PCR assay. Entries here come from immuneACCESS through TCRdb and include only in-frame sequences with V and J called. Some clones fail to appear in such tables; in the studies checked, an unresolved V gene covers under half of the shortfall, and the cause of the remainder is unknown. This sample holds roughly 70,000 clones; about nine tenths were observed only once. About 3% of the sample belongs to the ten largest clones. This entry comes from a study of T cell changes during pregnancy in multiple sclerosis (dated by TCRdb to about 2019). The study in broad terms: The study looked at changes in the T cell repertoire across pregnancy in women with multiple sclerosis.

Germline trimming: 5 bases from V, 8 bases from J; junction bases outside gene matches: 8. The CDR3, cysteine through phenylalanine, is 14 amino acids long. Solely the CDR3 DNA is kept, with 42 bases framed from the first base. As encoded in the germline V gene, CDR1 is MNHEY while CDR2 is SVGAGI. The clonotype originates from a female donor with multiple sclerosis, enrolled in a pregnancy study. This specimen was peripheral blood, taken before pregnancy. The sequence links TRBV6-5 to TRBJ1-4; TRBD1 aligns with 7 central bases. The CDR3 is CASSQQGFSEKLFF. The nucleotides read TGTGCCAGCAGTCAACAGGGGTTCAGCGAAAAACTGTTTTTT.